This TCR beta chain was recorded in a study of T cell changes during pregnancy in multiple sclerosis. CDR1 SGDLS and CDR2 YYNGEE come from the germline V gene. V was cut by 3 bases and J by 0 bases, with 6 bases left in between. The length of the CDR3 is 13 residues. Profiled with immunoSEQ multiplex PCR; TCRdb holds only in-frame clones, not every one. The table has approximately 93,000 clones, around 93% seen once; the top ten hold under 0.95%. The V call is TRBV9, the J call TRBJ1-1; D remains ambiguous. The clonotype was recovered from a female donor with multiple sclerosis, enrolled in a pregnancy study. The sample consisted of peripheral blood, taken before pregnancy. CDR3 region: CASSAVVNTEAFF. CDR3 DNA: TGTGCCAGCAGCGCGGTGGTGAACACTGAAGCTTTCTTT.